This TCR beta chain originates from a study of T cells in Graves' hyperthyroidism and ophthalmopathy. Researchers amplified the TCR beta CDR3 regions from RNA transcripts. An initial round of RT-PCR targeting the TCR CDR3 relied on the HTBI primer set. TCRdb redid the calling of the multiplex PCR reads with MiXCR, one entry per CDR3 protein. The profile shows 490,000 or so distinct CDR3 sequences, 40% to 50% of them singletons. This CDR3 contains 14 residues. Germline CDR1 SGHTA, CDR2 FQGNSA. Losses at the gene ends were 4 bases for V and 6 bases for J; bases not matched to a gene: 9. The sample was peripheral blood or thyroid tissue (not recorded which). The TCR sequence derives from an adult woman with Graves' disease, either hyperthyroidism or ophthalmopathy (not recorded which). The gene calls are TRBV7-2 and TRBJ2-7; TRBD1 matches 7 bases. The CDR3 loop reads CASSWATGLREQYF. The CDR3 DNA reads TGTGCCAGCAGCTGGGCGACAGGGTTGCGCGAGCAGTACTTC.